The 16 T cell receptor beta chains in this list originate from one sample, sequenced in a study of T cell clonality in common variable immunodeficiency. Antigen specificity for these receptors is unknown. Study-wide findings and caveats: In common variable immunodeficiency, TCR beta chains reportedly carried fewer deletions and N-nucleotide insertions.

The method was immunoSEQ multiplex PCR; TCRdb's version includes in-frame clones alone and lacks a portion of them. The sample shows approximately 11,000 clones, none of them appearing just once. The sequenced sample was peripheral blood mononuclear cells. These receptor sequences come from a human donor with common variable immunodeficiency.

This clone was seen a few times. The read comes to an end 3 residues before the CDR3 does, leaving the germline J gene to fill in the end. J is TRBJ2-7 and V is TRBV6-2 or TRBV6-3; D is possibly TRBD2 (6 bases). CDR1 and CDR2 from the germline V gene are MNHEY and SVGEGT. The CDR3 totals 12 residues. Trimming shortened V by 4 bases and J by 4 bases, and 8 bases separated the two germline ends. CDR3 residues: CASSWRGYEQYF. The part of the CDR3 DNA that was read is TGTGCCAGCAGTTGGCGGGGATACGAG.

Concerning this clone itself: At one boundary the junction diverges from the germline segment, which might be a read error. The read ends 3 residues early relative to the CDR3; the germline J gene fills the gap. The chain is built from TRBV7-7 and TRBJ2-7, with 11 bases matching TRBD1. This CDR3 has 14 residues. CDR1 and CDR2 from the germline V gene are SSHAT and FNYEAQ (reference sequence). The CDR3 bases that were read are TGTGCTAGCAGCCTAGGACAGGGGGCCCACGAG. Translation gives CASSLGQGAHE. The CDR3 as a whole reads CASSLGQGAHEQYF. Full variable domain (outside the CDR3, taken from reference TRBV7-7 and TRBJ2-7): GAGVSQSPRYKVTKRGQDVTLRCDPISSHATLYWYQQALGQGPEFLTYFNYEAQPDKSGLPSDRFSAERPEGSISTLTIQRTEQRDSAMYRCASSLGQGAHEQYFGPGTRLTVT.

This clone has just a few counts. The CDR3 end is not reached by the read, which stops 3 residues before it; the germline J gene fills it in. The rearrangement links TRBV2 to TRBJ2-7; tentative D call: TRBD1 (7 bases). Per the germline V gene, CDR1 is SNHLY and CDR2 is FYNNEI. This CDR3 is 13 amino acids long. Trimming cost V 9 bases and J 2 bases, with 14 bases left between them. The sequenced part of the CDR3 DNA is TGTGCCAGGGGCAGGGGGGTGACCTACGAG. This codes for CARGRGVTYE. The full CDR3 sequence reads CARGRGVTYEQYF.

In the case of this clone: The CDR3 goes on 3 residues after the read ends, and that part is filled in from the germline J gene. J is TRBJ2-5 and V is TRBV30; 8 positions match TRBD2. This CDR3 is 13 amino acids long. V shed 1 base, J shed 6 bases, and the junction held 4 bases outside the gene matches. Germline CDR1 GTSNPN, CDR2 SVGIG (reference sequence). The sequenced part of the CDR3 DNA is TGTGCCTGGAGTGGTGGCGGGAGGCAGACC. It translates to CAWSGGGRQT. Given in full, the CDR3 is CAWSGGGRQTQYF.

This clone occurred a few times. The CDR3 end lies 3 residues beyond the end of the read and is filled in from the germline J gene. The chain couples TRBV7-9 to TRBJ1-1; a possible D gene is TRBD1 (5 bases). Germline V CDR1 and CDR2: SEHNR, FQNEAQ (reference sequence). Trimming left V 7 bases short and J 4 bases short, with 10 bases between. There are 12 residues in the CDR3. Incomplete CDR3 DNA: TGTGCCAGCATCCGGGGGAGCACTGAA. Its translation is CASIRGSTE. The complete CDR3 sequence is CASIRGSTEAFF.

A note on this clone: With the read ending 3 residues before the CDR3 end, the germline J gene is used to fill in that end. The chain combines TRBV18 with TRBJ1-1; D might be TRBD1 (5 bases). V was trimmed by 0 bases and J by 4 bases, leaving 9 bases between them. The V gene's germline CDR1 is KGHSH and CDR2 LQKENI. This CDR3 is 14 amino acids long. Incomplete CDR3 DNA: TGTGCCAGCTCACCACCGGGGCGAGGCACTGAA. Its translation is CASSPPGRGTE. The whole CDR3 is CASSPPGRGTEAFF.

Details on this clone: The read finishes 3 residues shy of the CDR3 end, and the germline J gene is used to complete it. The rearrangement joins TRBV19 to TRBJ1-2; TRBD1 agrees at 7 bases. The V gene's germline CDR1 is LNHDA and CDR2 SQIVND (reference sequence). V dropped 7 bases and J dropped 5; count of bases not matched to a gene: 10. The CDR3 runs 14 residues. The CDR3 here is CASTITTGPYGYTF. The sequenced part of the CDR3 DNA is TGTGCCAGTACCATCACGACAGGGCCTTATGGC.

On this clone: The read ends 3 residues shy of where the CDR3 ends; the end is completed using the germline J gene. The sample contains more than one DNA sequence encoding this CDR3. J is TRBJ2-1 and V is TRBV7-7; the D gene could be TRBD1 or TRBD2 (6 bases each). The CDR3 is made up of 14 amino acids. From germline, CDR1 is SSHAT and CDR2 FNYEAQ (reference sequence). The sequenced part of the CDR3 DNA is TGTGCTAGTAGCTTAGGCGGGACACTCAATGAG. This encodes CASSLGGTLNE. The whole CDR3 sequence is CASSLGGTLNEQFF.

The table lists this clone with a few counts. The read halts 3 residues ahead of the CDR3 end, with the missing end drawn from the germline J gene. This chain uses TRBV30 with TRBJ1-4, with TRBD1 identical over 8 bases. The CDR3 totals 14 residues. V shed 1 base and J 8 bases; nucleotides not matched to a gene: 6. CDR1 is GTSNPN, CDR2 SVGIG, per germline (reference sequence). Incomplete CDR3 DNA: TGTGCCTGGAGTGCAGGCAGGGGGCGAGAAAAA. Protein: CAWSAGRGREK. The entire CDR3 sequence reads CAWSAGRGREKLFF. Full variable domain (remainder filled in from reference TRBV30 and TRBJ1-4): SQTIHQWPATLVQPVGSPLSLECTVEGTSNPNLYWYRQAAGRGLQLLFYSVGIGQISSEVPQNLSASRPQDRQFILSSKKLLLSDSGFYLCAWSAGRGREKLFFGSGTQLSVL.

This clone was counted only a few times. The CDR3 end falls 3 residues outside the read, so it is completed with the germline J gene. The chain employs TRBV30 and TRBJ1-2; TRBD1 matches at 7 bases. Per the germline V gene, CDR1 is GTSNPN and CDR2 is SVGIG (reference sequence). The CDR3 spans 14 residues. V lost 1 base and J lost 3; bases outside the gene matches: 5. The CDR3 spells CAWSGGRGYYGYTF. CDR3 DNA (partial): TGTGCCTGGAGTGGAGGCAGGGGGTACTATGGC. Combining the CDR3 with reference TRBV30 and TRBJ1-2 gives the whole variable domain SQTIHQWPATLVQPVGSPLSLECTVEGTSNPNLYWYRQAAGRGLQLLFYSVGIGQISSEVPQNLSASRPQDRQFILSSKKLLLSDSGFYLCAWSGGRGYYGYTFGSGTRLTVV.

In this sample, this clone turned up a few times. The sequence runs out 3 residues before the end of the CDR3; the remainder is reconstructed from the germline J gene. V is TRBV7-9 and J is TRBJ1-4; no clear D gene. V lost 5 bases, J lost 3 bases, and 13 bases lay in between. This CDR3 contains 15 residues. Germline V gene sequence: CDR1 SEHNR, CDR2 FQNEAQ (reference sequence). CDR3 protein: CASSRLGAANEKLFF. CDR3 DNA (partial): TGTGCCAGCAGCAGACTTGGCGCAGCTAATGAAAAA.

With regard to this clone: The CDR3 end is not reached by the read, which stops 3 residues before it; the germline J gene fills it in. The V call is TRBV29-1, the J call TRBJ2-5; tentative D call: TRBD1 (5 bases). V gave up 3 bases and J gave up 5 bases, with 13 bases separating them. The CDR3 contains 13 residues. The germline CDR1 and CDR2 sequences are SQVTM and ANQGSEA. The DNA read from the CDR3 is TGCAGCGTTGATTCTCAGGGCCGGGAGACC. Translating gives CSVDSQGRET. The whole CDR3 protein reads CSVDSQGRETQYF.

On this clone itself: The read gets to within 3 residues of the CDR3 end, and the germline J gene fills in the rest. The chain has TRBV7-9 and TRBJ1-2; the D gene is possibly TRBD1 (6 bases). CDR1 and CDR2 (germline): SEHNR, FQNEAQ (reference sequence). The CDR3 runs to 13 residues. The covered CDR3 bases are TGTGCCAGCAGCTTGTTGGACAGTCGAGGC. This codes for CASSLLDSRG. The CDR3 in its entirety is CASSLLDSRGYTF.

This clone has just a few counts. The CDR3 end is not reached by the read, which stops 3 residues before it; the germline J gene fills it in. The V gene is TRBV7-6, the J gene TRBJ2-2; the match to TRBD2 covers 7 bases. CDR1 is SGHVS and CDR2 is FNYEAQ in the germline V gene. J gave up 4 bases and V 3 bases, and 2 bases lay outside the gene matches. The CDR3 has 14 residues. The part of the CDR3 DNA that was read is TGTGCCAGCAGCTTTGGGGGGGGCACCGGGGAG. Translating it yields CASSFGGGTGE. The entire CDR3 protein reads CASSFGGGTGELFF.

Within the sample, this clone is large. The CDR3 is cut off 3 residues early in the read; its end comes from the germline J gene. The J gene is TRBJ2-7, the V gene TRBV7-6, with D hard to call. Germline loops: CDR1 SGHVS, CDR2 FNYEAQ. Trimming removed 3 bases from V and 0 bases from J, with 12 bases in between. The CDR3 consists of 15 residues. CDR3 DNA (partial): TGTGCCAGCAGCTTCGCAAAAGACTCCTCCTACGAG. It codes for CASSFAKDSSYE. The entire CDR3 reads CASSFAKDSSYEQYF.

This clone was observed a handful of times. The DNA ends 3 residues before the CDR3 does, and the rest of the CDR3 is filled in from the germline J gene. The gene calls are TRBV18 and TRBJ2-5, with 11 positions matching TRBD2. The ends lost 0 bases at V and 3 bases at J; junction bases unmatched: 0. The germline V gene encodes CDR1 KGHSH and CDR2 LQKENI. The CDR3 sequence is 15 residues long. CDR3: CASSPPGLAEETQYF. The covered CDR3 bases are TGTGCCAGCTCACCACCGGGACTAGCGGAAGAGACC.